This T cell receptor (beta chain) was recorded in a study of technical replicates of blood from a handful of donors (TCRdb year 2017). A word on this clone: No cognate antigen has been identified for it. Within one base of it there is no much larger clone, and no base qualities were kept.

From its cysteine to its phenylalanine, the CDR3 spans 14 amino acids. Only the CDR3 part of the read is kept: 42 bases, read in frame from the first base. At the junction V is shortened by 0 bases and J by 5 bases, with 10 bases in between. The germline V gene yields KGHSH for CDR1 and LQKENI for CDR2. Libraries came from the immunoSEQ multiplex PCR assay. TCRdb limited this immuneACCESS table to in-frame rearrangements with V and J called. A share of clones is missing; checked studies link under half to unresolved V genes, and the rest is unexplained. The sample contains about 14,000 clones, around 82% of them found a single time. The ten largest clones add up to about 10% of the sample.

The sample was PBMCs. The chain couples TRBV18 to TRBJ2-5; a confident D gene designation cannot be given. The TCR originated in a human donor in good health. The DNA is as follows: TGTGCCAGCTCACCACCGGTGGCCGTGGAGACCCAGTACTTC. This sequence encodes CASSPPVAVETQYF.